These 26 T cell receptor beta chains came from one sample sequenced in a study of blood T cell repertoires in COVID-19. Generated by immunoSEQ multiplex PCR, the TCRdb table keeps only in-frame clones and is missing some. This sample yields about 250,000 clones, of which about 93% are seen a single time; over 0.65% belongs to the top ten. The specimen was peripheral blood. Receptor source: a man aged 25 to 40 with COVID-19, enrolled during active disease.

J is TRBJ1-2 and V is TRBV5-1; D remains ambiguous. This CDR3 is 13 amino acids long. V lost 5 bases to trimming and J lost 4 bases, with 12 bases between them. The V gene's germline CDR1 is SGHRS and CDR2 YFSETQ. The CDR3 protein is CASSSPGAYGYTF. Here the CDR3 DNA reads TGCGCCAGCAGTTCACCAGGTGCCTATGGCTACACCTTC.

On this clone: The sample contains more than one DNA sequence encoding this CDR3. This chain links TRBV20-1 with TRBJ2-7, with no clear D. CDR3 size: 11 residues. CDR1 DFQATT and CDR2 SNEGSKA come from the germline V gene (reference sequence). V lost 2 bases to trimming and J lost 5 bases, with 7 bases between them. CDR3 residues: CSARSGHEQYF. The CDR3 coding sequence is TGCAGTGCTAGAAGTGGCCACGAGCAGTACTTC.

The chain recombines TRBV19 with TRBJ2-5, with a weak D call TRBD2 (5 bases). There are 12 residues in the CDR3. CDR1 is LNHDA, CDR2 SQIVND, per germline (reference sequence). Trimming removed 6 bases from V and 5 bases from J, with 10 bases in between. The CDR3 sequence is CASSITGETQYF. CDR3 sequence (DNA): TGTGCCAGTAGCATTACGGGGGAGACCCAGTACTTC.

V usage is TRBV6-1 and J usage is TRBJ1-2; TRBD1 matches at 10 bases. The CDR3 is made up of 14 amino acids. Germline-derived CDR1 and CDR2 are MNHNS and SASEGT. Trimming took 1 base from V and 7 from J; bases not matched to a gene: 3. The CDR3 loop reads CASSEGDRGRGYTF. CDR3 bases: TGTGCCAGCAGTGAAGGGGACAGGGGCCGTGGCTACACCTTC.

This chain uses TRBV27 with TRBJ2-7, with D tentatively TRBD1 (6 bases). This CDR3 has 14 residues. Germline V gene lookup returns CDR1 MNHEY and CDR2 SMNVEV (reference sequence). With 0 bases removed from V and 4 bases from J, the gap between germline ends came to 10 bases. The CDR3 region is CASSLSTRGYEQYF. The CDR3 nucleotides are TGTGCCAGCAGTTTATCGACCAGGGGATACGAGCAGTACTTC.

The CDR3, as DNA: TGCAGCGTAACAGGGGGCTTCAATCAGCCCCAGCATTTT. Its translation: CSVTGGFNQPQHF. The V and J genes are TRBV29-1 and TRBJ1-5; TRBD1 aligns across 9 bases. After removal of 6 bases from V and 3 bases from J, the junction contained 3 bases not matched to a gene. The CDR3 totals 13 residues. Germline V gene lookup returns CDR1 SQVTM and CDR2 ANQGSEA. Complete variable domain (other parts from reference TRBV29-1 and TRBJ1-5): SAVISQKPSRDICQRGTSLTIQCQVDSQVTMMFWYRQQPGQSLTLIATANQGSEATYESGFVIDKFPISRPNLTFSTLTVSNMSPEDSSIYLCSVTGGFNQPQHFGDGTRLSIL.

The CDR3 loop reads CASTGLAGTGELFF. The CDR3 DNA follows: TGTGCCAGCACTGGACTAGCGGGAACCGGGGAGCTGTTTTTT. The rearrangement uses TRBV2 and TRBJ2-2; 12 positions agree with TRBD2. This CDR3 has 14 amino acids. The V gene end was trimmed by 7 bases and the J gene end by 5 bases; junction bases not matched to a gene: 2. Germline CDR1 SNHLY, CDR2 FYNNEI.

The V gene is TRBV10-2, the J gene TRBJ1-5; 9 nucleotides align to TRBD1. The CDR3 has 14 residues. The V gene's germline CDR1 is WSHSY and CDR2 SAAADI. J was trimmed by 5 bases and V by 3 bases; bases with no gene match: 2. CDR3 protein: CASSDRDRDQPQHF. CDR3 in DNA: TGCGCCAGCAGTGACCGGGACAGGGATCAGCCCCAGCATTTT.

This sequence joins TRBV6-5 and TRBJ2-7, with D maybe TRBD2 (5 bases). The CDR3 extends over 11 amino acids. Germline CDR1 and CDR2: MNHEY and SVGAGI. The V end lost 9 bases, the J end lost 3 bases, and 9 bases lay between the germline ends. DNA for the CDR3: TGTGCCAGTCCGGGGTTCTACGAGCAGTACTTC. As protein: CASPGFYEQYF.

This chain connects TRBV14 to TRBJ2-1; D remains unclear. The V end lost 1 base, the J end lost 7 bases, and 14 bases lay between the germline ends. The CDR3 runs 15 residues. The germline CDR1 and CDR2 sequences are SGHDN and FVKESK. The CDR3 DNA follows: TGTGCCAGCAGCCAAGGGGTAGCAGACTGGAATGAGCAGTTCTTC. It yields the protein CASSQGVADWNEQFF.

The CDR3 bases are TGTGCCAGCAACTCAGGCGCTGAAGCTTTCTTT. Translated, it gives CASNSGAEAFF. The chain employs TRBV3-1 (or the pseudogene TRBV3-2) and TRBJ1-1; no clear D gene. Germline CDR1 and CDR2: LGHDT and YNNKEL (reference sequence). The CDR3 length is 11 residues. The ends were cut back, 7 bases at V and 6 bases at J, with 9 bases in the middle.

CDR3 DNA sequence: TGTGCCAGCAGCTGGACAGGGGGTTCCACAGATACGCAGTATTTT. Its translation is CASSWTGGSTDTQYF. The chain is built from TRBV11-3 and TRBJ2-3, with 10 bases identical to TRBD1. This CDR3 has 15 amino acids. V lost 4 bases and J lost 2; bases outside the gene matches: 3. Looked up from germline, CDR1 is SGHNT and CDR2 is YENEEA.

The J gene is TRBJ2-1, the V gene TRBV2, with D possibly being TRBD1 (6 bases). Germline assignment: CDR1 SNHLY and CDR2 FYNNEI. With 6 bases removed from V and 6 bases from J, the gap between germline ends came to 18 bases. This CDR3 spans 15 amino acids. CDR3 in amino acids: CASSQLATGTNEQFF. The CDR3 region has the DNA TGTGCCAGCAGCCAATTGGCCACAGGGACCAATGAGCAGTTCTTC.

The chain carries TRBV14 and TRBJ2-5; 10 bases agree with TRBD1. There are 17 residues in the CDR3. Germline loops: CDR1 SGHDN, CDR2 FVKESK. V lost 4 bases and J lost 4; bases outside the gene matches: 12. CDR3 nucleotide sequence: TGTGCCAGCAGCCCCCGTTACCGGGACAGGGGACGAGAGACCCAGTACTTC. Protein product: CASSPRYRDRGRETQYF.

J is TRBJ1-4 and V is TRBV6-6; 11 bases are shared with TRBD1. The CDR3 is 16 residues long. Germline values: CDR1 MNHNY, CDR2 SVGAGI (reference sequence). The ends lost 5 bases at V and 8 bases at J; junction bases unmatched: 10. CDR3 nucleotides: TGTGCCAGCAGTCGACTAGGGACAGGGGGACGCGAAAAACTGTTTTTT. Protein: CASSRLGTGGREKLFF.

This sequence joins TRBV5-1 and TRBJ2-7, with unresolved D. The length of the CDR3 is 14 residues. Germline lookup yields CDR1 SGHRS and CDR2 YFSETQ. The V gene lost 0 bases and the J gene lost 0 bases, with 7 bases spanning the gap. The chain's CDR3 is CASSLDRDSYEQYF. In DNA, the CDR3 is TGCGCCAGCAGCTTGGACAGAGACTCCTACGAGCAGTACTTC.

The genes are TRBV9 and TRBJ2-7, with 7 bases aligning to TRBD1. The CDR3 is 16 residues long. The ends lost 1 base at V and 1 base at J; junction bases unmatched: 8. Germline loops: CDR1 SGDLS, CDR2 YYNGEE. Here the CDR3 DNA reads TGTGCCAGCAGCGTACTAGAGGACAGGCCATCCTACGAGCAGTACTTC. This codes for CASSVLEDRPSYEQYF.

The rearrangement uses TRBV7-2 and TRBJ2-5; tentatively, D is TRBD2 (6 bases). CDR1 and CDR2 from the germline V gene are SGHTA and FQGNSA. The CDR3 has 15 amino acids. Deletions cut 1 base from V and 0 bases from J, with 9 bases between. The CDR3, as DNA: TGTGCCAGCAGCTTAGGGGGGGAGTACCAAGAGACCCAGTACTTC. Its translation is CASSLGGEYQETQYF.

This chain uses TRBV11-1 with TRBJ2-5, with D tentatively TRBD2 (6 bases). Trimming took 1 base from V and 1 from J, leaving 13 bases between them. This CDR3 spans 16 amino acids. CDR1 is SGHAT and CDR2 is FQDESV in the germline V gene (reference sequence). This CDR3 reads CASSLGRGAGQETQYF. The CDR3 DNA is TGTGCCAGCAGCTTAGGGCGGGGCGCAGGCCAAGAGACCCAGTACTTC.

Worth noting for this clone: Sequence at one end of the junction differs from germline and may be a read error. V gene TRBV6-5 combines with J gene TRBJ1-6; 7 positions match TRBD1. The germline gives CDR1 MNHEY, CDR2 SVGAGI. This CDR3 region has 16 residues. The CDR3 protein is CASSYQGQDYHSPLHF. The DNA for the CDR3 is TGTGCCAGCAGTTATCAAGGACAGGACTATCATTCACCCCTCCACTTT.

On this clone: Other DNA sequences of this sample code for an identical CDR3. The CDR3 protein is CASSSGTDNSPLHF. The CDR3, as DNA: TGCGCCAGCAGCTCAGGGACAGATAATTCACCCCTCCACTTT. V and J are TRBV5-1 and TRBJ1-6; 7 bases agree with TRBD1. In germline, CDR1 is SGHRS, CDR2 YFSETQ. This CDR3 is 14 amino acids long. Trimming at V came to 3 bases and at J to 5 bases, leaving 2 bases not matched to a gene.

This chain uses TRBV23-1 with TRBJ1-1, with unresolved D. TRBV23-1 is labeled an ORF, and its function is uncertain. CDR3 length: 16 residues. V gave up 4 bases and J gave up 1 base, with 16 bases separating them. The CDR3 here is CASSLERDTSNTEAFF. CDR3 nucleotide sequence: TGCGCCAGCAGTCTTGAGCGGGATACATCGAACACTGAAGCTTTCTTT.

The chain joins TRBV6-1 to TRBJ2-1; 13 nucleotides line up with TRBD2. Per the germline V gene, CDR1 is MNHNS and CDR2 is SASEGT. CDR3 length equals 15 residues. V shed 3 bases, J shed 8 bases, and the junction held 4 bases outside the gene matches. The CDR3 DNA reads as TGTGCCAGCAGTGACACTAGCGGGGGGGGCTATGAGCAGTTCTTC. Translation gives CASSDTSGGGYEQFF.

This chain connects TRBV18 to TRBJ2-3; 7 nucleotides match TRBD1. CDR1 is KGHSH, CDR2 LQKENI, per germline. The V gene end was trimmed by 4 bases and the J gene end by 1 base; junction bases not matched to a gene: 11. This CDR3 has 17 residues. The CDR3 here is CASSQAARQGGTDTQYF. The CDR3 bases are TGTGCCAGCTCACAGGCTGCTAGACAGGGTGGCACAGATACGCAGTATTTT.

CDR3 in amino acids: CASSLVSDRVIYSPLHF. The CDR3 DNA reads as TGTGCCAGCAGCTTGGTTTCGGACAGAGTTATCTATTCACCCCTCCACTTT. The rearrangement uses TRBV5-5 and TRBJ1-6, with a possible D match to TRBD1 (6 bases). The CDR3 sequence is 17 residues long. Germline V gene lookup returns CDR1 SGHKS and CDR2 YYEKEE (reference sequence). The V and J ends lost 0 bases and 8 bases respectively, with 18 bases between them.

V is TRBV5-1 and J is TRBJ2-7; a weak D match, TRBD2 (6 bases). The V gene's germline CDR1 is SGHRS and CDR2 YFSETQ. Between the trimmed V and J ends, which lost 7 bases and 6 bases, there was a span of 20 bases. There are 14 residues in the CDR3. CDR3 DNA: TGCGCCAGCGCCCAGACTAGGACACTCAGCGAGCAGTACTTC. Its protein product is CASAQTRTLSEQYF.